Each of the 31 T cell receptor beta chains below was sequenced from the same sample in a study of early T cells in non-severe SARS-CoV-2 infection (TCRdb year 2021). The receptor library was made with 5' RACE. Sequenced on a NextSeq 500. TCRdb trimmed the raw reads at Q25, called clones with MiXCR and kept productive beta chains. Rows are unified per CDR3 protein, each entry keeping the most common DNA and genes. Recorded for this sample are 60,000 or so distinct CDR3 sequences; approximately 13% of them occurred a single time. Around 4.6% of the sample is held by the ten biggest clonotypes. Sequencing was carried out using whole blood. The receptors were sampled from an adult who was a healthcare worker with PCR-confirmed SARS-CoV-2 infection or an uninfected control (not recorded which).

This clonotype occurred many times. The chain uses TRBV3-1 and TRBJ2-3; D is unresolved. CDR3 size: 14 residues. Germline-derived CDR1 and CDR2 are LGHDT and YNNKEL (reference sequence). Trimming took 2 bases from V and 0 from J, leaving 6 bases between them. For the CDR3, the DNA is TGTGCCAGCAGCCAAACGGTTAGCACAGATACGCAGTATTTT. Translating gives CASSQTVSTDTQYF.

This clonotype was detected many times. The chain links TRBV5-6 to TRBJ2-3, with D perhaps assigned TRBD1 or TRBD2 (6 bases each). This CDR3 spans 14 amino acids. Between the trimmed V and J ends, which lost 5 bases and 6 bases, there was a span of 16 bases. CDR1 and CDR2 (germline): SGHDT, YYEEEE. The chain's CDR3 is CASSSPGAGDTQYF. The DNA for the CDR3 is TGTGCCAGCAGTAGCCCGGGGGCGGGGGATACGCAGTATTTT. Supplemented by reference TRBV5-6 and TRBJ2-3, the full variable domain reads DAGVTQSPTHLIKTRGQQVTLRCSPKSGHDTVSWYQQALGQGPQFIFQYYEEEERQRGNFPDRFSGHQFPNYSSELNVNALLLGDSALYLCASSSPGAGDTQYFGPGTRLTVL.

The rearrangement links TRBV29-1 to TRBJ1-1, with TRBD1 matching 8 bases. Germline assignment: CDR1 SQVTM and CDR2 ANQGSEA. The CDR3 is 14 residues long. V dropped 7 bases and J dropped 3; count of bases not matched to a gene: 10. CDR3: CSAVLTGVYTEAFF. Here the CDR3 DNA reads TGCAGCGCTGTCTTGACAGGGGTGTACACTGAAGCTTTCTTT.

This clonotype has a count of ten or more. This chain connects TRBV19 to TRBJ2-7; 8 positions match TRBD1. Germline V gene lookup returns CDR1 LNHDA and CDR2 SQIVND (reference sequence). V lost 4 bases and J lost 6; bases outside the gene matches: 14. The CDR3 length is 16 residues. CDR3 DNA: TGTGCCAGTAGTAGAAAACCGGGACAGACAGGGGCCGAGCAGTACTTC. Translated, it gives CASSRKPGQTGAEQYF.

This clonotype came up many times. The genes are TRBV5-6 and TRBJ2-1; possibly TRBD2 for D (5 bases). CDR3 length: 15 amino acids. CDR1 is SGHDT, CDR2 YYEEEE, per germline. V gave up 0 bases and J gave up 1 base, with 8 bases separating them. CDR3 DNA: TGTGCCAGCAGCTTGGGTGGGAGATCCTACAATGAGCAGTTCTTC. Residues: CASSLGGRSYNEQFF.

This clonotype was seen repeatedly, ten times or more. This chain connects TRBV5-1 to TRBJ2-2; TRBD1 agrees at 9 bases. CDR1 and CDR2 (germline): SGHRS, YFSETQ. The CDR3 has 15 residues. Trimming removed 4 bases from V and 6 bases from J; junction bases left unmatched: 7. The DNA for the CDR3 is TGCGCCAGCAGCAAAAGGACAGGGGACCCCGGGGAGCTGTTTTTT. Its protein product is CASSKRTGDPGELFF.

The chain is built from TRBV7-2 and TRBJ2-5; the D gene is possibly TRBD1 (6 bases). Germline CDR1 reads SGHTA; CDR2 reads FQGNSA. CDR3 length: 13 residues. V was pared by 0 bases and J by 7 bases, with 9 bases between. CDR3 bases: TGTACCAGCAGCTTAGCGGAACAGGGGACCCAGTACTTC. This sequence encodes CTSSLAEQGTQYF.

This clonotype occurred many times. The chain recombines TRBV6-1 with TRBJ2-3; D ambiguous. Germline CDR1 reads MNHNS; CDR2 reads SASEGT. Deletions cut 4 bases from V and 4 bases from J, with 9 bases between. The CDR3 contains 13 residues. This CDR3 is CASSAHSPDTQYF. In DNA form, the CDR3 reads TGTGCCAGCAGTGCCCACAGTCCAGATACGCAGTATTTT.

This clonotype was detected many times. The chain combines TRBV3-1 with TRBJ1-1; 7 positions match TRBD1. The CDR3 consists of 15 residues. V trimming: 3 bases; J trimming: 4 bases; junction bases outside the gene matches: 8. Per the germline V gene, CDR1 is LGHDT and CDR2 is YNNKEL (reference sequence). CDR3 sequence (DNA): TGTGCCAGCAGCCAGGGACAGTATTACGGCACTGAAGCTTTCTTT. Encoded protein: CASSQGQYYGTEAFF. Looking up the rest from reference TRBV3-1 and TRBJ1-1 gives the full variable domain: DTAVSQTPKYLVTQMGNDKSIKCEQNLGHDTMYWYKQDSKKFLKIMFSYNNKELIINETVPNRFSPKSPDKAHLNLHINSLELGDSAVYFCASSQGQYYGTEAFFGQGTRLTVV.

The rearrangement joins TRBV15 to TRBJ1-1; D possibly corresponds to TRBD1 (5 bases). V gave up 1 base and J gave up 1 base, with 10 bases separating them. This CDR3 has 15 residues. Germline V gene data show CDR1 as LNHNV and CDR2 as YYDKDF (reference sequence). In nucleotides, the CDR3 is TGTGCCACCAGCAGAGTGGCAGGGTCGAACACTGAAGCTTTCTTT. The encoded protein is CATSRVAGSNTEAFF.

The table lists this clonotype with many counts. The V gene is TRBV7-2, the J gene TRBJ2-2; unclear D gene. Germline CDR1 SGHTA, CDR2 FQGNSA. The CDR3 sequence is 13 residues long. V dropped 5 bases and J dropped 1 base, with 5 bases sitting between them. The CDR3 region has the DNA TGTGCCAGCAGCCCCTGGAACACCGGGGAGCTGTTTTTT. Residues: CASSPWNTGELFF.

This clonotype has only a few counts. The V call is TRBV30, the J call TRBJ2-1; tentatively, D is TRBD1 (6 bases). Germline V gene sequence: CDR1 GTSNPN, CDR2 SVGIG (reference sequence). The V and J ends lost 4 bases and 7 bases respectively, with 17 bases between them. This CDR3 has 14 amino acids. CDR3 region: CAWMGGTGWNEQFF. CDR3 nucleotide sequence: TGTGCCTGGATGGGTGGTACAGGGTGGAATGAGCAGTTCTTC.

The genes are TRBV12-3 or TRBV12-4 and TRBJ2-7; D is unclear. The length of the CDR3 is 12 residues. Between the trimmed V and J ends, which lost 3 bases and 2 bases, there was a span of 5 bases. The CDR3 sequence: CASSFVPYEQYF. The CDR3 region has the DNA TGTGCCAGCAGTTTCGTTCCCTACGAGCAGTACTTC.

This clonotype was picked up many times. The V call is TRBV11-2, the J call TRBJ1-2, with TRBD1 identical over 11 bases. The V gene end was trimmed by 6 bases and the J gene end by 4 bases; junction bases not matched to a gene: 7. CDR1 is SGHAT and CDR2 is FQNNGV in the germline V gene. This CDR3 has 15 amino acids. The CDR3 DNA reads TGTGCCAGCAGTTCAGGACAGGGGGCGATCTATGGCTACACCTTC. This translates into CASSSGQGAIYGYTF.

This clonotype was observed many times. V gene TRBV5-4 combines with J gene TRBJ2-5; 8 positions agree with TRBD1. CDR1 is SGHNT, CDR2 YYREEE, per germline (reference sequence). The J segment lost 5 bases and the V segment lost 4 bases, leaving 10 bases of the junction unmatched. This CDR3 contains 15 residues. The CDR3 nucleotides are TGTGCCAGCAGCCCGCCAGGGGGCAGGGGCGAGACCCAGTACTTC. Encoded protein: CASSPPGGRGETQYF.

V and J are TRBV20-1 and TRBJ2-3, with D perhaps TRBD1 (5 bases). The germline V gene has CDR1 DFQATT and CDR2 SNEGSKA (reference sequence). The CDR3 sequence is 13 residues long. V was cut by 2 bases and J by 2 bases, with 8 bases left in between. In DNA form, the CDR3 reads TGCAGTGCTAGACGACAGAACACAGATACGCAGTATTTT. The encoded protein is CSARRQNTDTQYF.

In its sample, this clonotype was seen many times. The CDR3 protein is CASSLTQLATYEQYF. The CDR3, as DNA: TGTGCCAGCAGCTTAACACAGCTAGCGACTTACGAGCAGTACTTC. The chain carries TRBV11-2 and TRBJ2-7, with D maybe TRBD2 (6 bases). Germline values: CDR1 SGHAT, CDR2 FQNNGV. This CDR3 is 15 amino acids long. Trimming took 2 bases from V and 4 from J, leaving 15 bases between them.

This clonotype was detected ten times or more. The chain employs TRBV18 and TRBJ1-3; D gene ambiguous. V was cut by 2 bases and J by 0 bases, with 11 bases left in between. The CDR3 is 16 residues long. CDR1 and CDR2 (germline): KGHSH, LQKENI. The CDR3 bases are TGTGCCAGCTCACCAAATTCCCGGCCCTCTGGAAACACCATATATTTT. This gives the protein CASSPNSRPSGNTIYF.

The V call is TRBV19, the J call TRBJ2-5; TRBD2 matches 10 bases. V lost 9 bases to trimming and J lost 6 bases; unmatched junction nucleotides: 13. The germline CDR1 and CDR2 sequences are LNHDA and SQIVND (reference sequence). This CDR3 has 15 amino acids. DNA for the CDR3: TGTGCCAGCTCCCGGGCTAGCGGGGGTATAAAGACCCAGTACTTC. This encodes CASSRASGGIKTQYF.

This clonotype showed up many times. This chain connects TRBV30 to TRBJ1-2; possible D gene TRBD1, 5 bases. Germline CDR1 reads GTSNPN; CDR2 reads SVGIG (reference sequence). Trimming stripped 0 bases from V and 2 bases from J, with 10 bases between. This CDR3 contains 14 residues. CDR3 residues: CAWSVLGENYGYTF. For the CDR3, the DNA is TGTGCCTGGAGTGTACTGGGGGAGAACTATGGCTACACCTTC.

This clonotype showed up just a few times. This chain joins TRBV5-6 and TRBJ2-3, with unresolved D. Trimming shortened V by 0 bases and J by 0 bases, and 11 bases separated the two germline ends. The CDR3 spans 16 residues. CDR1 and CDR2 from the germline V gene are SGHDT and YYEEEE. This CDR3 reads CASSLGNFASTDTQYF. In nucleotides, the CDR3 is TGTGCCAGCAGCTTGGGCAATTTCGCGAGCACAGATACGCAGTATTTT. Using reference TRBV5-6 and TRBJ2-3 for the parts outside the CDR3, the full variable domain is DAGVTQSPTHLIKTRGQQVTLRCSPKSGHDTVSWYQQALGQGPQFIFQYYEEEERQRGNFPDRFSGHQFPNYSSELNVNALLLGDSALYLCASSLGNFASTDTQYFGPGTRLTVL.

This clonotype was recorded many times. This chain uses TRBV28 with TRBJ2-1, with 8 bases lining up with TRBD2. This CDR3 has 15 residues. Germline V lookup: CDR1 MDHEN, CDR2 SYDVKM. V lost 7 bases, J lost 9 bases, and 14 bases stayed unmatched. The CDR3 region is CASKTGSGEVSEQFF. CDR3 nucleotide sequence: TGTGCCAGCAAAACGGGTAGCGGGGAGGTGAGTGAGCAGTTCTTC.

The chain has TRBV2 and TRBJ2-7, with D maybe TRBD2 (6 bases). The length of the CDR3 is 15 residues. CDR1 is SNHLY, CDR2 FYNNEI, per germline. V was pared by 6 bases and J by 0 bases, with 15 bases between. The CDR3 sequence: CASSENREPSYEQYF. The CDR3 DNA reads TGTGCCAGCAGCGAAAACCGGGAGCCCTCCTACGAGCAGTACTTC.

This clonotype was detected many times. The J gene is TRBJ1-2, the V gene TRBV21-1; TRBD1, the table's D call, lacks a check against the DNA. TRBV21-1 is a pseudogene segment. CDR3 size: 16 residues. The CDR3 nucleotides are TGTGCCAGCAGTGACAGGGGCATTATCAAGGGGTATGGCTACACCTTC. Protein sequence: CASSDRGIIKGYGYTF.

This clonotype has a handful of counts. This chain uses TRBV5-4 with TRBJ2-7; D gene uncertain. The V and J ends lost 3 bases and 4 bases respectively, with 5 bases between them. Germline values: CDR1 SGHNT, CDR2 YYREEE (reference sequence). CDR3 length: 11 residues. CDR3 protein: CASSSQYEQYF. The CDR3 bases are TGTGCCAGCAGCTCGCAATACGAGCAGTACTTC.

This clonotype was counted only a few times. The chain couples TRBV6-1 to TRBJ2-1; D is uncertain. This CDR3 region has 12 residues. Per the germline V gene, CDR1 is MNHNS and CDR2 is SASEGT. Trimming took 1 base from V and 10 from J, leaving 8 bases between them. CDR3 in DNA: TGTGCCAGCAGTGAAGAGACCCTAGAGCAGTTCTTC. The encoded protein is CASSEETLEQFF.

This clonotype was picked up many times. This rearrangement joins TRBV18 to TRBJ2-3; D remains ambiguous. This CDR3 region has 12 residues. V was shortened by 2 bases and J by 3 bases, with 3 bases between the two germline ends. Germline loops: CDR1 KGHSH, CDR2 LQKENI. CDR3 residues: CASSPETDTQYF. CDR3 nucleotides: TGTGCCAGCTCACCAGAGACAGATACGCAGTATTTT.

This clonotype was found many times. The chain carries TRBV12-3 or TRBV12-4 and TRBJ2-5; 7 nucleotides align to TRBD2. Trimming at V came to 3 bases and at J to 7 bases, leaving 8 bases not matched to a gene. There are 14 residues in the CDR3. This CDR3 reads CASSFGLADGTQYF. CDR3 DNA: TGTGCCAGCAGTTTCGGGCTAGCGGATGGGACCCAGTACTTC.

This chain uses TRBV29-1 with TRBJ2-7; no definite D call. V dropped 6 bases and J dropped 0 bases, with 15 bases sitting between them. CDR1 is SQVTM, CDR2 ANQGSEA, per germline. The CDR3 is 14 amino acids. The DNA of the CDR3 is TGCAGCGTCACCGAAGGGCATAACTCCTACGAGCAGTACTTC. This codes for CSVTEGHNSYEQYF.

The rearrangement links TRBV12-3 or TRBV12-4 to TRBJ2-7; 8 bases agree with TRBD1. Losses at the gene ends were 1 base for V and 3 bases for J; bases not matched to a gene: 5. The CDR3 runs to 15 residues. The CDR3 spells CASSLGTGKIYEQYF. The CDR3 DNA reads TGTGCCAGCAGTTTAGGGACAGGGAAGATCTACGAGCAGTACTTC.

As regards this clonotype: This may arise from a read error, as a much more abundant clone is one base away. V gene TRBV19 combines with J gene TRBJ2-4; D could derive from TRBD1 or TRBD2 (5 bases each). V dropped 7 bases and J dropped 6 bases, with 19 bases sitting between them. This CDR3 comprises 15 residues. Germline V lookup: CDR1 LNHDA, CDR2 SQIVND (reference sequence). The CDR3 spells CASMTTPGRGNIQYF. The CDR3 DNA reads as TGTGCCAGTATGACCACTCCGGGAAGGGGAAACATTCAGTACTTC. The full variable domain, completed using reference TRBV19 and TRBJ2-4, is DGGITQSPKYLFRKEGQNVTLSCEQNLNHDAMYWYRQDPGQGLRLIYYSQIVNDFQKGDIAEGYSVSREKKESFPLTVTSAQKNPTAFYLCASMTTPGRGNIQYFGAGTRLSVL.